This T cell receptor beta chain was observed in a study of Ad26.COV2.S vaccination and SARS-CoV-2 variants. Note on this clone: Its cognate antigen is unknown.

The assay was immunoSEQ multiplex PCR, and TCRdb's table has in-frame clones only and misses some. The sample yields 350,000 to 450,000 clones, under 95% seen once. Study observations and caveats: The study found higher spike-specific TCR breadth in vaccine than placebo recipients. Substantial breadth was reportedly displayed by spike-specific CD8+ and CD4+ T cell responses after vaccination.

Deletions cut 4 bases from V and 11 bases from J, with 20 bases between. The CDR3 spans 13 residues. Germline CDR1 is SQVTM and CDR2 is ANQGSEA. The genes are TRBV29-1 and TRBJ1-1; maybe TRBD1 (5 bases). Sequencing used peripheral blood, obtained after recovery from COVID-19. This receptor was identified in a human donor who had recovered from COVID-19. The CDR3 region is CSVGVRGPTGAFF. Here the CDR3 DNA reads TGCAGCGTTGGGGTTAGGGGCCCCACGGGGGCTTTCTTT.